The clone carrying this TCR beta chain appeared many times. The data belong to a study of Graves' ophthalmopathy and Graves' hyperthyroidism. The V gene's germline CDR1 is LGHDT and CDR2 YNNKEL (reference sequence). V was shortened by 1 base and J by 0 bases, with 7 bases between the two germline ends. The CDR3 is made up of 14 amino acids. Amplification targeted the TCR beta CDR3 regions, with RNA transcripts as the source material. The first-round RT-PCR employed HTBI primers together with the Qiagen OneStep RT-PCR kit. A multiplex PCR was then performed as the second round. MiXCR, run by TCRdb on the multiplex PCR reads, gives a single entry per CDR3 protein. The data show approximately 1.2 million distinct CDR3 sequences, about 40% seen once.

Input material: peripheral blood or thyroid tissue (not recorded which). The source of this sequence is an adult man with Graves' hyperthyroidism. The chain couples TRBV3-1 to TRBJ2-7, with D possibly being TRBD2 (5 bases). CDR3 loop: CASSQASNSYEQYF. The CDR3, as DNA: TGTGCCAGCAGCCAAGCTAGCAACTCCTACGAGCAGTACTTC.